This T cell receptor beta chain was profiled in a study of CD8 T cells in Susac syndrome. Whole-study findings and limits: It was acknowledged by the study that relatively few individuals were included in its TCR sequencing and HLA analysis.

Germline V CDR1 and CDR2: SNHLY, FYNNEI. V shed 5 bases and J shed 7 bases, with 18 bases lying between them. This CDR3 has 15 residues. cDNA came from about 0.5 to 1 ug RNA primed by random hexamers. Amplification of TCR beta CDR3 spanned 54 Vbeta and 13 Jbeta via immunoSEQ multiplex PCR. In TCRdb, the immunoSEQ multiplex PCR reads were re-called with MiXCR into one record per CDR3 protein. The data contain 250,000 to 300,000 distinct CDR3 sequences, approximately 90% of them seen just once; the ten biggest clones take up 0.18%. TEMRA cells underwent FACS enrichment and CD8+ and CD4+ T cells underwent negative isolation. Regarding this clonotype: Its specificity is not known.

The sequence derives from a human donor with multiple sclerosis. The gene calls are TRBV2 and TRBJ2-1, with TRBD2 as a possible D gene (5 bases). Sequences were obtained from CD8+ T cells from PBMCs. The CDR3: CASSTPDSMANEQFF. The CDR3 nucleotides are TGTGCCAGCAGTACCCCGGACTCGATGGCGAATGAGCAGTTCTTC.